One sample yielded the 25 T cell receptor beta chains listed below, sequenced in a study of T cells in Graves' hyperthyroidism and ophthalmopathy. Amplification of TCR beta CDR3 regions was performed using RNA transcripts as template. HTBI primers drove first-round RT-PCR of the TCR CDR3. In TCRdb, the multiplex PCR reads were re-called with MiXCR into one record per CDR3 protein. The sample includes under 400,000 distinct CDR3 sequences, around 16% of them seen just once. The sequenced sample was blood. The receptors were sampled from a man aged 25-40 years with Graves' hyperthyroidism.

This clonotype was seen many times. This CDR3 reads CASSLTGTGYSGNTIYF. CDR3 DNA sequence: TGTGCCAGCAGTCTTACCGGGACAGGCTACTCTGGAAACACCATATATTTT. V and J are TRBV7-2 and TRBJ1-3; 8 bases agree with TRBD1. J gave up 0 bases and V 6 bases, and 10 bases lay outside the gene matches. Germline-derived CDR1 and CDR2 are SGHTA and FQGNSA. CDR3 length equals 17 residues. Full variable domain (outside the CDR3, taken from reference TRBV7-2 and TRBJ1-3): GAGVSQSPSNKVTEKGKDVELRCDPISGHTALYWYRQSLGQGLEFLIYFQGNSAPDKSGLPSDRFSAERTGGSVSTLTIQRTQQEDSAVYLCASSLTGTGYSGNTIYFGEGSWLTVV.

In nucleotides, the CDR3 is TGTGCCTGGAGTGTAGTGGAAAACACTGAAGCTTTCTTT. Translating it yields CAWSVVENTEAFF. The V gene is TRBV30, the J gene TRBJ1-1; the D is unclear. This CDR3 is 13 amino acids long. Germline V gene data show CDR1 as GTSNPN and CDR2 as SVGIG (reference sequence). V was trimmed by 0 bases and J by 2 bases, leaving 7 bases between them.

The chain is built from TRBV19 and TRBJ2-2; D ambiguous. The CDR3 has 15 amino acids. Deletions cut 0 bases from V and 1 base from J, with 6 bases between. CDR1 is LNHDA, CDR2 SQIVND, per germline (reference sequence). For the CDR3, the DNA is TGTGCCAGTAGTATAGATGGCGGGAACACCGGGGAGCTGTTTTTT. This gives the protein CASSIDGGNTGELFF.

This clonotype was seen ten or more times. This rearrangement joins TRBV5-1 to TRBJ2-7; 14 bases are shared with TRBD2. Per the germline V gene, CDR1 is SGHRS and CDR2 is YFSETQ. Trimming at V came to 4 bases and at J to 3 bases, leaving 6 bases not matched to a gene. The length of the CDR3 is 16 residues. Here the CDR3 reads CASSPGTSGSVYEQYF. For the CDR3, the DNA is TGCGCCAGCAGCCCGGGGACTAGCGGGAGCGTCTACGAGCAGTACTTC.

Many counts were recorded for this clonotype. The chain carries TRBV20-1 and TRBJ2-5, with 10 positions matching TRBD2. From germline, CDR1 is DFQATT and CDR2 SNEGSKA (reference sequence). J gave up 7 bases and V 0 bases, and 23 bases lay outside the gene matches. CDR3 length: 20 residues. This CDR3 reads CSARDQQSPMTSGRTVTQYF. The CDR3 DNA is TGCAGTGCTAGAGATCAACAATCGCCCATGACTAGCGGGCGAACGGTGACCCAGTACTTC.

This clonotype appeared many times. The chain has TRBV2 and TRBJ2-1; D might be TRBD1 or TRBD2, each matching 5 bases. The CDR3 has 13 residues. Trimming stripped 6 bases from V and 8 bases from J, with 14 bases between. Germline V gene sequence: CDR1 SNHLY, CDR2 FYNNEI. The CDR3 loop is CASRGTQVHEQFF. The CDR3 DNA sequence: TGTGCCAGCAGGGGGACCCAGGTTCATGAGCAGTTCTTC.

The rearrangement links TRBV20-1 to TRBJ1-1, with unresolved D. CDR1 is DFQATT, CDR2 SNEGSKA, per germline (reference sequence). Trimming removed 1 base from V and 5 bases from J, with 11 bases in between. The CDR3 has 13 amino acids. CDR3 in amino acids: CSARVLSGTEAFF. As DNA, the CDR3 is TGCAGTGCTAGAGTCCTCAGTGGGACTGAAGCTTTCTTT.

This clonotype was recorded many times. The rearrangement joins TRBV2 to TRBJ2-1; D perhaps matches TRBD2 (6 bases). Germline CDR1 SNHLY, CDR2 FYNNEI. V was shortened by 4 bases and J by 5 bases, with 9 bases between the two germline ends. This CDR3 has 13 residues. DNA of the CDR3: TGTGCCAGCAGTGGAGGACTAAACAATGAGCAGTTCTTC. Translated: CASSGGLNNEQFF. The variable domain in full, with the rest retrieved from reference TRBV2 and TRBJ2-1, is EPEVTQTPSHQVTQMGQEVILRCVPISNHLYFYWYRQILGQKVEFLVSFYNNEISEKSEIFDDQFSVERPDGSNFTLKIRSTKLEDSAMYFCASSGGLNNEQFFGPGTRLTVL.

As for this clonotype: This sequence may be a read error, since a much larger clone differs from it by one base. This rearrangement joins TRBV30 to TRBJ2-2; possible D gene TRBD2, 6 bases. Germline loops: CDR1 GTSNPN, CDR2 SVGIG (reference sequence). Trimming removed 0 bases from V and 6 bases from J, with 17 bases in between. The CDR3 runs to 16 residues. CDR3 protein: CAWSVGGAAFAGELFF. The CDR3, as DNA: TGTGCCTGGAGTGTGGGAGGCGCCGCATTCGCCGGGGAGCTGTTTTTT.

This clonotype was seen at least ten times. This chain uses TRBV6-2 or TRBV6-3 with TRBJ2-7, with D possibly matching TRBD2 (6 bases). The V and J ends lost 6 bases and 4 bases respectively, with 19 bases between them. Germline V gives CDR1 MNHEY, CDR2 SVGEGT. The CDR3 length is 15 residues. Written as DNA, the CDR3 is TGTGCCAGCAGACCTACTCGCGACGGGGGTTACGAGCAGTACTTC. This encodes CASRPTRDGGYEQYF.

This clonotype was observed a handful of times. This chain joins TRBV3-1 and TRBJ2-7; D is ambiguous. Trimming pared 4 bases from V and 1 base from J, leaving 14 bases between. Germline CDR1 and CDR2: LGHDT and YNNKEL (reference sequence). The CDR3 is 15 amino acids. CDR3 amino acids: CASSLPGNGSYEQYF. The CDR3 DNA is TGTGCCAGCAGCCTGCCTGGTAACGGTTCCTACGAGCAGTACTTC.

This clonotype was seen only a few times. The rearrangement uses TRBV27 and TRBJ2-2, with TRBD2 matching over 8 bases. The junction had 5 bases not matched to a gene; V was cut back by 7 bases and J by 4 bases. The CDR3 consists of 14 residues. Per germline, CDR1 MNHEY and CDR2 SMNVEV (reference sequence). This chain's CDR3 is CASTPRGATGELFF. The CDR3 nucleotides are TGTGCCAGCACCCCGCGGGGGGCCACCGGGGAGCTGTTTTTT.

This clonotype was recorded at least ten times. The chain links TRBV30 to TRBJ1-1, with no clear D. The germline V gene has CDR1 GTSNPN and CDR2 SVGIG (reference sequence). This CDR3 comprises 13 residues. Trimming took 0 bases from V and 2 from J, leaving 7 bases between them. CDR3 in amino acids: CAWSVGVNTEAFF. The CDR3 DNA reads as TGTGCCTGGAGTGTCGGAGTAAACACTGAAGCTTTCTTT.

This clonotype turned up a few times. The J gene is TRBJ2-3, the V gene TRBV12-3 or TRBV12-4; D is unresolved. The CDR3 is 12 amino acids. V shed 6 bases and J shed 4 bases, with 8 bases lying between them. The chain's CDR3 is CASRHLADTQYF. Written as DNA, the CDR3 is TGTGCCAGCAGGCATCTAGCAGATACGCAGTATTTT.

This clonotype was seen many times. This CDR3 is CAISESPGQGDSNEKLFF. In DNA, the CDR3 is TGTGCCATCAGTGAGTCGCCGGGACAGGGGGACTCGAATGAAAAACTGTTTTTT. This chain links TRBV10-3 with TRBJ1-4; 11 bases are a match to TRBD1. The CDR3 consists of 18 residues. Trimming cost V 0 bases and J 5 bases; bases outside gene matches: 8. Germline V gene lookup returns CDR1 ENHRY and CDR2 SYGVKD.

At least ten counts were recorded for this clonotype. The rearrangement links TRBV6-1 to TRBJ2-6; a possible D gene is TRBD1 (6 bases). V was trimmed by 1 base and J by 3 bases, leaving 10 bases between them. The CDR3 has 16 residues. Germline V gives CDR1 MNHNS, CDR2 SASEGT. CDR3 region: CASSEGPGDGANVLTF. The CDR3, as DNA: TGTGCCAGCAGTGAAGGCCCAGGGGATGGGGCCAACGTCCTGACTTTC.

This clonotype showed up many times. The rearrangement uses TRBV11-2 and TRBJ2-1; D is uncertain. Germline CDR1 reads SGHAT; CDR2 reads FQNNGV. V lost 1 base and J lost 10, with 8 bases in between. This CDR3 contains 12 residues. CDR3 loop: CASSLARPEQFF. In DNA, the CDR3 is TGTGCCAGCAGCTTAGCCAGACCCGAGCAGTTCTTC. Full variable domain (missing parts from reference TRBV11-2 and TRBJ2-1): EAGVAQSPRYKIIEKRQSVAFWCNPISGHATLYWYQQILGQGPKLLIQFQNNGVVDDSQLPKDRFSAERLKGVDSTLKIQPAKLEDSAVYLCASSLARPEQFFGPGTRLTVL.

The rearrangement joins TRBV13 to TRBJ1-5; D might be TRBD1 (5 bases). Germline CDR1 and CDR2: PRHDT and FYEKMQ (reference sequence). Trimming left V 0 bases short and J 9 bases short, with 6 bases between. The CDR3 runs to 12 residues. The CDR3 loop reads CASSLGGGPQHF. The CDR3 nucleotides read TGTGCCAGCAGCTTAGGTGGGGGGCCCCAGCATTTT.

V is TRBV7-2 and J is TRBJ2-1; 12 positions match TRBD2. J was trimmed by 0 bases and V by 3 bases; bases with no gene match: 6. The CDR3 spans 18 residues. CDR1 is SGHTA and CDR2 is FQGNSA in the germline V gene. The CDR3 loop reads CASSFIATSGSSYNEQFF. CDR3 in DNA: TGTGCCAGCAGCTTCATAGCGACTAGCGGGAGCTCCTACAATGAGCAGTTCTTC.

This clonotype occurred a few times. This chain joins TRBV9 and TRBJ2-5; D is undetermined. Per the germline V gene, CDR1 is SGDLS and CDR2 is YYNGEE. This CDR3 is built from 14 residues. V was pared by 0 bases and J by 7 bases, with 13 bases between. CDR3 loop: CASSVEVGPGTQYF. CDR3 nucleotides: TGTGCCAGCAGCGTAGAGGTCGGACCGGGGACCCAGTACTTC.

The genes are TRBV6-1 and TRBJ2-2; 9 nucleotides line up with TRBD2. The germline V gene encodes CDR1 MNHNS and CDR2 SASEGT. V shed 6 bases and J 4 bases; nucleotides not matched to a gene: 12. The CDR3 sequence is 17 residues long. The CDR3 DNA is TGTGCCAGCAGGACAGGACTAGCGCCGGACGGCACCGGGGAGCTGTTTTTT. It encodes CASRTGLAPDGTGELFF.

V usage is TRBV7-2 and J usage is TRBJ2-2; D call uncertain. The CDR3 is 14 residues long. Trimming removed 3 bases from V and 0 bases from J, with 5 bases in between. The germline V gene has CDR1 SGHTA and CDR2 FQGNSA. The CDR3 is CASSFRPNTGELFF. In DNA form, the CDR3 reads TGTGCCAGCAGCTTCCGACCGAACACCGGGGAGCTGTTTTTT.

This clonotype was counted ten times or more. This rearrangement joins TRBV19 to TRBJ2-1, with 9 nucleotides matching TRBD1. V shed 7 bases and J 4 bases; nucleotides not matched to a gene: 5. This CDR3 has 14 amino acids. Per the germline V gene, CDR1 is LNHDA and CDR2 is SQIVND (reference sequence). The CDR3 coding sequence is TGTGCCAGTAAGAGGACAGGGGAGTACAATGAGCAGTTCTTC. This codes for CASKRTGEYNEQFF.

The J gene is TRBJ2-7, the V gene TRBV20-1; 10 positions agree with TRBD2. Germline assignment: CDR1 DFQATT and CDR2 SNEGSKA (reference sequence). After removal of 7 bases from V and 3 bases from J, the junction contained 15 bases not matched to a gene. The CDR3 loop spans 16 amino acids. The CDR3 DNA reads as TGCAGTGTCCTTAGCGGGAGGACAGCCCAGTTCTACGAGCAGTACTTC. As protein: CSVLSGRTAQFYEQYF.

This clonotype was seen a few times. This chain connects TRBV19 to TRBJ2-5; maybe TRBD2 (6 bases). Per the germline V gene, CDR1 is LNHDA and CDR2 is SQIVND (reference sequence). This CDR3 region has 12 residues. CDR3: CAAGRDRETQYF. The CDR3 DNA reads TGTGCTGCGGGGCGGGATAGGGAGACCCAGTACTTC.